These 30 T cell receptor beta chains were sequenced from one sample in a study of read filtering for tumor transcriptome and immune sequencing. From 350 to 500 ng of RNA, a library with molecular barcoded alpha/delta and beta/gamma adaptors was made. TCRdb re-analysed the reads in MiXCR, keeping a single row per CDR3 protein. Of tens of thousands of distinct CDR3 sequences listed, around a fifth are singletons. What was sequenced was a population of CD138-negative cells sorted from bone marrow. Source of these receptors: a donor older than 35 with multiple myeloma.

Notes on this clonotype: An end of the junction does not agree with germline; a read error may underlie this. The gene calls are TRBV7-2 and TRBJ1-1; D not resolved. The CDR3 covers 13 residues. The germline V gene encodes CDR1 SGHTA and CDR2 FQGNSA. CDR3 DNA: TGTGCCAGCAGCCCTCCACAGAACGCTGAAGCTTTCTTT. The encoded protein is CASSPPQNAEAFF. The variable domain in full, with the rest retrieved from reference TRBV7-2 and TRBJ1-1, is GAGVSQSPSNKVTEKGKDVELRCDPISGHTALYWYRQSLGQGLEFLIYFQGNSAPDKSGLPSDRFSAERTGGSVSTLTIQRTQQEDSAVYLCASSPPQNAEAFFGQGTRLTVV.

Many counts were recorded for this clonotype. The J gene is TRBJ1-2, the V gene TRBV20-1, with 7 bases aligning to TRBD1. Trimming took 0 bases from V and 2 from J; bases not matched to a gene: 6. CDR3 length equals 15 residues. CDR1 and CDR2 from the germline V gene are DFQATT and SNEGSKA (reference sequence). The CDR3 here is CSARDQGGGNYGYTF. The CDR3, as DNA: TGCAGTGCTAGAGATCAGGGGGGCGGCAACTATGGCTACACCTTC.

The CDR3, as DNA: TGCGCCAGCAGCCCGAACCCTGGGGGTCAGGGGAGTAATGAGCAGTTCTTC. The encoded protein is CASSPNPGGQGSNEQFF. V usage is TRBV5-1 and J usage is TRBJ2-1; tentative D call: TRBD1 (6 bases). From germline, CDR1 is SGHRS and CDR2 YFSETQ. There are 17 residues in the CDR3. Trimming took off 4 bases at V and 7 bases at J, with 24 bases between the two ends. The variable domain in full, with the rest retrieved from reference TRBV5-1 and TRBJ2-1, is KAGVTQTPRYLIKTRGQQVTLSCSPISGHRSVSWYQQTPGQGLQFLFEYFSETQRNKGNFPGRFSGRQFSNSRSEMNVSTLELGDSALYLCASSPNPGGQGSNEQFFGPGTRLTVL.

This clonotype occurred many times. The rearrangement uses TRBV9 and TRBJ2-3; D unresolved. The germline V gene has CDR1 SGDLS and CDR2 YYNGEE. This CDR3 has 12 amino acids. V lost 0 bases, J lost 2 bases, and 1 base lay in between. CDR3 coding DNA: TGTGCCAGCAGCGTAGTCACAGATACGCAGTATTTT. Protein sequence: CASSVVTDTQYF.

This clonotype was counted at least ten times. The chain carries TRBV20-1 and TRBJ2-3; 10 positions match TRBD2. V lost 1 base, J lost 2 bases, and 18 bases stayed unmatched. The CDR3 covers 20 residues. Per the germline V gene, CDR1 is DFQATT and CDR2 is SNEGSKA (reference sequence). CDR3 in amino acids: CSARAFRPAGGPSHTDTQYF. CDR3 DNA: TGCAGTGCTAGAGCCTTCCGACCAGCGGGGGGGCCGAGTCACACAGATACGCAGTATTTT.

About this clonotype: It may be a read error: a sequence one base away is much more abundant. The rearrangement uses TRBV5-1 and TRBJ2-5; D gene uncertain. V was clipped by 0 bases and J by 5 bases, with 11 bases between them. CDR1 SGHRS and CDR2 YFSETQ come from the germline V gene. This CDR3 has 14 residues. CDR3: CASSLAEDGETQYF. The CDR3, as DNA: TGCGCCAGCAGCTTGGCAGAGGACGGGGAGACCCAGTACTTC.

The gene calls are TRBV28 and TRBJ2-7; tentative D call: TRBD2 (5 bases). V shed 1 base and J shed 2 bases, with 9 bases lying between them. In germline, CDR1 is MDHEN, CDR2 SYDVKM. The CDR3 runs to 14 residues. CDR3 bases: TGTGCCAGCAGTTTATACTTCGGGACCTACGAGCAGTACTTC. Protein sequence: CASSLYFGTYEQYF.

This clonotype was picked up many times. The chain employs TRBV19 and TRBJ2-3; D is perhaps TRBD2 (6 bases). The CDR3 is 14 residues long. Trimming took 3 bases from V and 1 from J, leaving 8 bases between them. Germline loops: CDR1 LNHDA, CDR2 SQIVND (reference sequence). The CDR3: CASSIQRGTDTQYF. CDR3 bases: TGTGCCAGTAGTATCCAGCGGGGCACAGATACGCAGTATTTT.

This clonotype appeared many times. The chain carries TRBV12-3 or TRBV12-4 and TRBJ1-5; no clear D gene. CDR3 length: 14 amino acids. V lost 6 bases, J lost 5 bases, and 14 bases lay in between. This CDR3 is CASSRGSKDQPQHF. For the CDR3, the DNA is TGTGCCAGCAGCCGGGGTTCTAAGGATCAGCCCCAGCATTTT.

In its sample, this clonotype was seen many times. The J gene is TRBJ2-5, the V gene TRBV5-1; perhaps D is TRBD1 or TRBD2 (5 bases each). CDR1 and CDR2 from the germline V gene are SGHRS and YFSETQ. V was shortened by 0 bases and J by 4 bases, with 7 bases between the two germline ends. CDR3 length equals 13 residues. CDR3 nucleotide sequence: TGCGCCAGCAGCTTGGGTGGGGGAGAGACCCAGTACTTC. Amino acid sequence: CASSLGGGETQYF. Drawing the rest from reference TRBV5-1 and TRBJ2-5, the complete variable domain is KAGVTQTPRYLIKTRGQQVTLSCSPISGHRSVSWYQQTPGQGLQFLFEYFSETQRNKGNFPGRFSGRQFSNSRSEMNVSTLELGDSALYLCASSLGGGETQYFGPGTRLLVL.

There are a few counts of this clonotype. CDR3 protein: CAWKAYSTEAFF. Written as DNA, the CDR3 is TGTGCCTGGAAGGCGTATAGTACTGAAGCTTTCTTT. V gene TRBV30 combines with J gene TRBJ1-1; no definite D call. Germline lookup yields CDR1 GTSNPN and CDR2 SVGIG (reference sequence). V shed 4 bases and J shed 5 bases, with 11 bases lying between them. The CDR3 covers 12 residues.

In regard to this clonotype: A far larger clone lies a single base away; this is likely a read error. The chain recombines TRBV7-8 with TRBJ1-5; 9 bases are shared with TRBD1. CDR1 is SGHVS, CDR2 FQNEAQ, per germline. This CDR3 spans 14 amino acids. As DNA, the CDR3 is TGTACCAGCAGATCCGGGACAGGGAATCAGCCCCAGCATTTT. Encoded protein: CTSRSGTGNQPQHF. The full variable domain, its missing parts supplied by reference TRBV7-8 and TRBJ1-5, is GAGVSQSPRYKVAKRGQDVALRCDPISGHVSLFWYQQALGQGPEFLTYFQNEAQLDKSGLPSDRFFAERPEGSVSTLKIQRTQQEDSAVYLCTSRSGTGNQPQHFGDGTRLSIL.

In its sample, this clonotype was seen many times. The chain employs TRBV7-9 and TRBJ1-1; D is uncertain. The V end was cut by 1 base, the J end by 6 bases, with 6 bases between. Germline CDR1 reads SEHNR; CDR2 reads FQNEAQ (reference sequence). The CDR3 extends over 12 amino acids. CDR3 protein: CASSLEVAEAFF. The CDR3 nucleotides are TGTGCCAGCAGCTTAGAAGTAGCTGAAGCTTTCTTT.

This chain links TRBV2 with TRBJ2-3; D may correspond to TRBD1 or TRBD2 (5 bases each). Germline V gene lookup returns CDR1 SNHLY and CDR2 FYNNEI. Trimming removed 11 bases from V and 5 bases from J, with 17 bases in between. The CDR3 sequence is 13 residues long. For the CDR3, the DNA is TGTGCCTTTCAGGTGGGGGTAGGAGATACGCAGTATTTT. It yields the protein CAFQVGVGDTQYF.

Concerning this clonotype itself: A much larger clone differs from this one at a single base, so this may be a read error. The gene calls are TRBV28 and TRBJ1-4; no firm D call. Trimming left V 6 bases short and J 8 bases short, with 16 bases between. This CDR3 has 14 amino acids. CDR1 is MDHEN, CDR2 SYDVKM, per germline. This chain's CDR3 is CASRPPTSREKLFF. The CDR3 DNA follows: TGTGCCAGCAGACCACCAACAAGCAGGGAAAAACTGTTTTTT.

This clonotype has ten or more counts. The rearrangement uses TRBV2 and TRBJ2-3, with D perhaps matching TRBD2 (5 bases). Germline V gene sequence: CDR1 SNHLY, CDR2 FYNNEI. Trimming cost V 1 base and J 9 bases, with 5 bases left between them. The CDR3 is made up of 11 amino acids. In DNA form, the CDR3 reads TGTGCCAGCAGTGAAGAGCGGACGCAGTATTTT. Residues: CASSEERTQYF.

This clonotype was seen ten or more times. The CDR3 region has the DNA TGTGCCAGCAGCCACGGACTAGCGGGGGGGCAATACACCGGGGAGCTGTTTTTT. Protein sequence: CASSHGLAGGQYTGELFF. The chain recombines TRBV7-9 with TRBJ2-2; 15 bases agree with TRBD2. CDR3 length equals 18 residues. Losses at the gene ends were 5 bases for V and 3 bases for J; bases not matched to a gene: 7. Germline CDR1 reads SEHNR; CDR2 reads FQNEAQ (reference sequence).

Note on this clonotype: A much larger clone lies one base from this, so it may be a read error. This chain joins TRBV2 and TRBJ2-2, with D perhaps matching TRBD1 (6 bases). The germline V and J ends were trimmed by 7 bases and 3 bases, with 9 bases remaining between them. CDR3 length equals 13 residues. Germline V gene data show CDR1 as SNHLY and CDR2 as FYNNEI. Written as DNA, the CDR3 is TGTGCCAGCACGGACAGACACACCGGGGAGCTGTTTTTT. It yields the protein CASTDRHTGELFF.

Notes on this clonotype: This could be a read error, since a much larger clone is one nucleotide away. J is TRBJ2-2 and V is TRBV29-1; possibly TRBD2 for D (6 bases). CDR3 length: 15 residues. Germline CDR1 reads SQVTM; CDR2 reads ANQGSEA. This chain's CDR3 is CSFCKDGGVTGDLFF. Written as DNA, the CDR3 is TGCAGCTTTTGTAAGGACGGAGGGGTCACCGGGGATCTGTTTTTT.

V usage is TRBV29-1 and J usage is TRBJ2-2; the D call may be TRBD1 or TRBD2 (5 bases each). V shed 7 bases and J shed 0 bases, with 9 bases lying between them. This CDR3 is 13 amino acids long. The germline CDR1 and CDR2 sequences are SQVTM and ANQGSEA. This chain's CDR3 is CSAGTSNTGELFF. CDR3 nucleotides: TGCAGCGCCGGGACCTCGAACACCGGGGAGCTGTTTTTT.

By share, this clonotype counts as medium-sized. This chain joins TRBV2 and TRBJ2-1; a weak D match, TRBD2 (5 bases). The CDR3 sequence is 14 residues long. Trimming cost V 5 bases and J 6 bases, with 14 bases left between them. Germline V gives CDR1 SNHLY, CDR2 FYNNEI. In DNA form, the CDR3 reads TGTGCCAGCAGTATAGGACTCAACAGCAATGAGCAGTTCTTC. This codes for CASSIGLNSNEQFF.

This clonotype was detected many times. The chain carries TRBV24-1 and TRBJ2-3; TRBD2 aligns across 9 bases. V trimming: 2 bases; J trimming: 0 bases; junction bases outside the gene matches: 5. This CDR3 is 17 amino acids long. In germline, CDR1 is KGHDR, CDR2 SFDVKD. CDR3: CATSDYPSGGSTDTQYF. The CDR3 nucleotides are TGTGCCACCAGTGATTACCCCAGCGGGGGGAGCACAGATACGCAGTATTTT.

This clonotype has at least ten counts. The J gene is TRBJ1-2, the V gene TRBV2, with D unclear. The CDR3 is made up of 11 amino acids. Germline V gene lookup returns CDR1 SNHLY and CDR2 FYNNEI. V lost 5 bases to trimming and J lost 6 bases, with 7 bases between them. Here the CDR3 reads CASSSSNGYTF. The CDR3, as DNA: TGTGCCAGCAGTTCCAGTAATGGCTACACCTTC.

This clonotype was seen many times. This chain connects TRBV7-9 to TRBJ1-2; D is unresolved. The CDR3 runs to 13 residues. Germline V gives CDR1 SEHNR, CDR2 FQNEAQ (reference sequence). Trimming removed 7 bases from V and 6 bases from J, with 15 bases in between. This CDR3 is CASNKGGGHGYTF. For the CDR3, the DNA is TGTGCCAGCAATAAAGGCGGAGGGCATGGCTACACCTTC.

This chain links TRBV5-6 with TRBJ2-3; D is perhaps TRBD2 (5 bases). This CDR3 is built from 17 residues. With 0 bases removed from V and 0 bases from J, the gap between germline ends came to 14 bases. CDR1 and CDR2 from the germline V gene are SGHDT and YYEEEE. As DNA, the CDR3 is TGTGCCAGCAGCTTGGAGGCGGGTAGCGCGAGCACAGATACGCAGTATTTT. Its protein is CASSLEAGSASTDTQYF.

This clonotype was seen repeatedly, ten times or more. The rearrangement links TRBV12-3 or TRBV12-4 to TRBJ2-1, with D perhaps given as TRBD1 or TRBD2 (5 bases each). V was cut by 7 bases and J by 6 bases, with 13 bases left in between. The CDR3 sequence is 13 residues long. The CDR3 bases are TGTGCCAGCACCCAACCCGGGACCAATGAGCAGTTCTTC. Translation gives CASTQPGTNEQFF.

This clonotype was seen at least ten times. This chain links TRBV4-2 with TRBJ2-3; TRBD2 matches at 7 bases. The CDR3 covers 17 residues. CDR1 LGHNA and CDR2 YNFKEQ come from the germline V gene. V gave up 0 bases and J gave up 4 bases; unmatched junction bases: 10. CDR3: CASSQDPSGDRPDTQYF. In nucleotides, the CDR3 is TGTGCCAGCAGCCAAGACCCCAGCGGGGATAGACCAGATACGCAGTATTTT.

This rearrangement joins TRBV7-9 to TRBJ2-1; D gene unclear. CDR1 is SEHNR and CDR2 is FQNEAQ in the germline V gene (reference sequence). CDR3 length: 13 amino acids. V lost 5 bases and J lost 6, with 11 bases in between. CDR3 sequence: CASSRHGPNEQFF. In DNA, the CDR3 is TGTGCCAGCAGCCGCCATGGGCCCAATGAGCAGTTCTTC.

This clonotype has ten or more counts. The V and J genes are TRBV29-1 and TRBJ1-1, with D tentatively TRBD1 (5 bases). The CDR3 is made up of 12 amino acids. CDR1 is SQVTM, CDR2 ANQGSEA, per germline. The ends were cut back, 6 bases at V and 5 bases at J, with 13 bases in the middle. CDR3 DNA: TGCAGCGTAAAAACAGGACGTACTGAAGCTTTCTTT. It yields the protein CSVKTGRTEAFF.

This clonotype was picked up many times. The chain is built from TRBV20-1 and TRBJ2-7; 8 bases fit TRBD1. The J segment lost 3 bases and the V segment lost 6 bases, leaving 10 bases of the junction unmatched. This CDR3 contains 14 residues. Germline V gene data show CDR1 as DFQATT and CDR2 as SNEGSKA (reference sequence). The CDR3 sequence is CSASYRGAHYEQYF. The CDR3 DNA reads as TGCAGTGCCTCCTACAGGGGGGCTCACTACGAGCAGTACTTC.